The entry below describes one T cell receptor beta chain. Its antigen has not been determined. Base qualities are not recorded, but no much larger clone differs from it by a single base. Interpreted using the paper, the time point label stands for: baseline before first vaccination. The treatment or condition label, read with the paper, signifies: meningococcal conjugate vaccine given as trial control. Samples from vaccinated people were obtained from the UK trials COV001 and COV002, which included a single-blind randomized controlled phase 2/3 trial of AZD1222 (ChAdOx1 nCoV-19) in healthy adults. Trial participant PBMC samples were collected at day 0 and day 28 after the second dose for TCRbeta chain sequencing. The data originate from a study of T cell responses to AZD1222 COVID-19 vaccine (dated by TCRdb to the early 2020s). Study-wide context: A total of over 230 trial participants underwent TCR sequencing, of whom approximately 210 received two doses of AZD1222 and about 25 received two doses of the MenACWY control vaccine. Trial participants were enrolled by age into subgroups of 18-55, 56-69 and 70-plus years, and approximately 150, 30 and 60 TCR-sequenced participants, respectively, were included in these subgroups.

General study outcomes and caveats: Participants were mostly white British, with more females than males. The authors suggested clonal diversity may have been underestimated. Because no day 14 peak-response samples were available, the repertoires could be characterized only after the peak T cell response. Spike-specific TCR breadth and depth rose significantly after two AZD1222 doses compared with day 0 and with MenACWY recipients. Epitopes outside the regions mutated in the B.1.351 and B.1.1.7 variants were reportedly recognized by nearly half of the unique spike-specific TCRs. Conclusions about previously exposed vaccinees were limited because only 6 or 7 AZD1222 recipients were SARS-CoV-2 seropositive at baseline. Vaccine-associated CD4 TCRs spanned the whole spike protein, with dominant responses in regions 160-218 and 743-854. The 56-69-year group was small, and its depth increase did not reach significance, likely because of low power.

The CDR3 regions of human TCRbeta chains were analyzed by immunosequencing. Processing in the source paper ran as follows. TCRs in the repertoires were matched against a reference library of SARS-CoV-2-specific TCRs that had been generated with the MIRA antigen-specificity platform. Breadth was defined as the fraction of unique TCRs that were SARS-CoV-2-associated, and depth was defined as the fraction of total T cells that were SARS-CoV-2-associated. Using the MIRA data, each spike-specific TCR was mapped to the spike region that the TCR reacts to and placed in a CD4 or CD8 class. Log10-transformed breadth and depth values were compared by one-way ANOVA with Sidak's multiple comparisons tests. Drawn from immuneACCESS, this table holds only the in-frame rearrangements with V and J called that TCRdb kept. Clones are partly lost; checked studies trace under half to an unresolved V gene and leave the rest unexplained. The V and J calls and clone size come from that table; D and trimming were worked out from the DNA. Within this sample are 66,000 or so clones, with less than 85% of them counted one time only. Jointly, the top ten make up around 25% of the sample.

The germline V and J ends show losses of 5 bases and 7 bases respectively, and no gene match explains 9 bases of the junction. Measured from the cysteine to the phenylalanine, the CDR3 is 15 residues long. Just the 45-base CDR3 DNA is kept, in frame starting at base 1. For CDR1 and CDR2, the germline V gene lists SGHDT and YYEEEE. This sequence originates from an adult in good health. The chain links TRBV5-6 with TRBJ1-2, with 12 bases in between that match TRBD1. The specimen was peripheral blood, collected on day 0 of MenACWY control vaccination. The CDR3 protein is CASSKGQGAQGGYTF. The DNA sequence follows: TGTGCCAGCAGTAAGGGACAGGGGGCGCAAGGTGGCTACACCTTC.